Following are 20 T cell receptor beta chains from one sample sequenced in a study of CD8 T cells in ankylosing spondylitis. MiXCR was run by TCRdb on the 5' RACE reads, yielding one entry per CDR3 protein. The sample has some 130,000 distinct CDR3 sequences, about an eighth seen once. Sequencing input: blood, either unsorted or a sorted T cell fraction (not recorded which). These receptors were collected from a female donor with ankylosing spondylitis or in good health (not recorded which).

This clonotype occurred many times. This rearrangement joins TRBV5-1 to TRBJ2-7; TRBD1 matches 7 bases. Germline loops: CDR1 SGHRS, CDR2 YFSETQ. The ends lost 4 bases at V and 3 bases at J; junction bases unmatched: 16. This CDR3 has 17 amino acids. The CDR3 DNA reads TGCGCCAGCAGCCTCAATGTCCAACAACAGGGGTTCTACGAGCAGTACTTC. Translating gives CASSLNVQQQGFYEQYF.

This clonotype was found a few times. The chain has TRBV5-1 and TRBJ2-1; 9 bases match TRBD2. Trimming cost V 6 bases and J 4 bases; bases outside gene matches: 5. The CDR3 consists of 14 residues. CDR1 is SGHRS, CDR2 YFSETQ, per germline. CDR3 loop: CASTASGNYNEQFF. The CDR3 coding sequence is TGCGCCAGCACCGCTAGCGGGAATTACAATGAGCAGTTCTTC.

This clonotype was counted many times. The CDR3 nucleotides are TGTGCCAGCAGCCGGGATGAGACTAGGACATACAATGAGCAGTTCTTC. Translating it yields CASSRDETRTYNEQFF. The genes are TRBV5-5 and TRBJ2-1, with D possibly TRBD2 on 6 matching bases. This CDR3 has 16 residues. Germline CDR1 SGHKS, CDR2 YYEKEE (reference sequence). V gave up 4 bases and J gave up 4 bases, with 18 bases separating them.

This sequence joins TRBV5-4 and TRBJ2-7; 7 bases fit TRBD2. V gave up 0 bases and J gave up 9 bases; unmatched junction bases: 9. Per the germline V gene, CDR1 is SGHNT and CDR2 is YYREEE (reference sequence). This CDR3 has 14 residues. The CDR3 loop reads CASSLESGAPRQYF. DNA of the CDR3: TGTGCCAGCAGCTTGGAGAGCGGGGCCCCCCGGCAGTACTTC.

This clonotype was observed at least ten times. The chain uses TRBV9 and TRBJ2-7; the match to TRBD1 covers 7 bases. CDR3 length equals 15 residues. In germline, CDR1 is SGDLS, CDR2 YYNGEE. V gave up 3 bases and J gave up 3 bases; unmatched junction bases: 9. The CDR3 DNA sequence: TGTGCCAGCAGCGCCACCGGGACAGACTTCTACGAGCAGTACTTC. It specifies CASSATGTDFYEQYF.

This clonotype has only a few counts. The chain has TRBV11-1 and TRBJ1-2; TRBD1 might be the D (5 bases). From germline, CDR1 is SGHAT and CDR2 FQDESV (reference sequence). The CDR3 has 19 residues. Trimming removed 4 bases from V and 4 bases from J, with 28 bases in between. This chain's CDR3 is CASSSPYTGTTTGFYGYTF. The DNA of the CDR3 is TGTGCCAGCAGCTCGCCCTATACCGGGACCACCACCGGCTTCTATGGCTACACCTTC.

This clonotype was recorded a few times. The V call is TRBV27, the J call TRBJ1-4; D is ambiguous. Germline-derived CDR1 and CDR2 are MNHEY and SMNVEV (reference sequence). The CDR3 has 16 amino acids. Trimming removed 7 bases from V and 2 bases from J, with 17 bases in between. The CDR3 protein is CASTPKSGLTNEKLFF. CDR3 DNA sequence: TGTGCCAGCACCCCGAAGTCCGGGCTGACTAATGAAAAACTGTTTTTT.

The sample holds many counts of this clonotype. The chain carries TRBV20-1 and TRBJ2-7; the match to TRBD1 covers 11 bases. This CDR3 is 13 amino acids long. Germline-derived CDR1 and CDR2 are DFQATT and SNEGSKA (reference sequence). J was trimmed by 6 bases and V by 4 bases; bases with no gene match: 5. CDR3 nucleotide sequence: TGCAGTGCTACTTGGGACAGGGGGTTCGAGCAGTACTTC. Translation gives CSATWDRGFEQYF.

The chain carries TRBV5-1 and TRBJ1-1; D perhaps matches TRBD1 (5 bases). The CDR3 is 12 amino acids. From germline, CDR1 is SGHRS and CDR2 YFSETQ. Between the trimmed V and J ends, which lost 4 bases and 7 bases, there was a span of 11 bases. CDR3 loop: CASSLMGGEAFF. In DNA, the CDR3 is TGCGCCAGCAGCCTCATGGGGGGTGAAGCTTTCTTT.

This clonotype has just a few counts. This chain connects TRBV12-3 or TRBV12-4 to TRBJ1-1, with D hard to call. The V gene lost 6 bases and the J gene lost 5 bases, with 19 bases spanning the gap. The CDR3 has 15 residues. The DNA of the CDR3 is TGTGCCAGCAGCAACCCACACTTGGGAGGAACTGAAGCTTTCTTT. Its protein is CASSNPHLGGTEAFF.

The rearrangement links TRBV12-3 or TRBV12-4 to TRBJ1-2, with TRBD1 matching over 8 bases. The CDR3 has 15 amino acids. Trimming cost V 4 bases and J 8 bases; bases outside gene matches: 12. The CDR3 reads CASSYYGQGGNGYTF. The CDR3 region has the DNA TGTGCCAGCAGTTATTATGGACAGGGAGGAAACGGCTACACCTTC.

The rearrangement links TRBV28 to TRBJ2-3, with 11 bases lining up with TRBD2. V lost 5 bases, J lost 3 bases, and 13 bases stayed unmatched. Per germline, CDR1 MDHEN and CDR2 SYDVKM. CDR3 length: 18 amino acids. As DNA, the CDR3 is TGTGCCAGCAGTCCCATCCGGGTAGCGGGAGGGCCGACAGATACGCAGTATTTT. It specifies CASSPIRVAGGPTDTQYF.

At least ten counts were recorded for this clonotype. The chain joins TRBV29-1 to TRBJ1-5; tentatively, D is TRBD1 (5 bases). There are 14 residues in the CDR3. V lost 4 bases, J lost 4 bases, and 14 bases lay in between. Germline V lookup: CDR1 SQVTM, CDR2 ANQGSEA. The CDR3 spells CSVGSGTGNQPQHF. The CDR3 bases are TGCAGCGTTGGATCCGGGACGGGAAATCAGCCCCAGCATTTT.

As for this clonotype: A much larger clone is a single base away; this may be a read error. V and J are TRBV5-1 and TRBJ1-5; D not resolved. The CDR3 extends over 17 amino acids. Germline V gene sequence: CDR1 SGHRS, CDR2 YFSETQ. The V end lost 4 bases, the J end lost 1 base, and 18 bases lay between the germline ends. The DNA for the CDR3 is TGCGCCAGCAGCCCTACTCCGACCACCGAAAGCAATCAGCCCCAGCATTTT. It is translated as CASSPTPTTESNQPQHF.

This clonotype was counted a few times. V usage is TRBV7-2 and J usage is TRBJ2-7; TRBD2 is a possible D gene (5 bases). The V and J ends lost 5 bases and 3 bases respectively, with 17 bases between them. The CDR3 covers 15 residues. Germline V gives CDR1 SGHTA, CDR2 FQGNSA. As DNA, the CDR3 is TGTGCCAGCAGCCGAAGCCGGGATACCATCTACGAGCAGTACTTC. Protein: CASSRSRDTIYEQYF.

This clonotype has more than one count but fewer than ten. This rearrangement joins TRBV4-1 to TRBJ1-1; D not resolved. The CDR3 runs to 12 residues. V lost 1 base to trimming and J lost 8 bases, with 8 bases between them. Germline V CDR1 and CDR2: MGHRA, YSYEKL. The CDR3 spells CASSQVIGEAFF. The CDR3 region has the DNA TGCGCCAGCAGCCAAGTAATTGGGGAAGCTTTCTTT.

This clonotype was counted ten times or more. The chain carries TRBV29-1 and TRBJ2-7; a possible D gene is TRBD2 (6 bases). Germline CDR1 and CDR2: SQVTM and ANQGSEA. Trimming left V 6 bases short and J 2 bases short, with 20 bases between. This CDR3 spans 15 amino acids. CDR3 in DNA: TGCAGCGTGACTCCGGGGACTTCCGGGGCCTACGAGCAGTACTTC. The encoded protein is CSVTPGTSGAYEQYF.

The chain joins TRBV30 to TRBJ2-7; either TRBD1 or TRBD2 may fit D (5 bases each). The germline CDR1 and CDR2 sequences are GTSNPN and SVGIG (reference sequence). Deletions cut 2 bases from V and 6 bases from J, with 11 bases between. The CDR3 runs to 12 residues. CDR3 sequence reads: CAWSLGTLEQYF. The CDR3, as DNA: TGTGCCTGGAGTCTAGGGACGCTCGAGCAGTACTTC.

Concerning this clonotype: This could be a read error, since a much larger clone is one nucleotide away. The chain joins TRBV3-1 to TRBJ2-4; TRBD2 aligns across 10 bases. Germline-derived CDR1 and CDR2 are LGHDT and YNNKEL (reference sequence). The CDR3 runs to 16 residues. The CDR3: CASSLGLAAAKNIRYF. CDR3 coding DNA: TGTGCCAGCAGCCTCGGACTAGCGGCAGCCAAAAACATTCGGTACTTC.

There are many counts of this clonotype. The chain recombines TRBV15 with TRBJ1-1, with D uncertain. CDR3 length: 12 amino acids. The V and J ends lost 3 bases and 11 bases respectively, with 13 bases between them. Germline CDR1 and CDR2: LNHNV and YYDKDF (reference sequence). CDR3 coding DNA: TGTGCCACCAGCAGCCGCATGAGTGGCGCTTTCTTT. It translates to CATSSRMSGAFF.